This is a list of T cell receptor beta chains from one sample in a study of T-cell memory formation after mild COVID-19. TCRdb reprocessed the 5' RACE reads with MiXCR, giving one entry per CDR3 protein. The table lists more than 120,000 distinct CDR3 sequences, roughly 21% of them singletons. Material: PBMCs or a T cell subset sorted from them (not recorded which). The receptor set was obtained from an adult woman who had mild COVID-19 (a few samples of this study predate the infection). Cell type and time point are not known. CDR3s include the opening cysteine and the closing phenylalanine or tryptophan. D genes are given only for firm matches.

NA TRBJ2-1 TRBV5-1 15 CASSLGASSYNEQFF
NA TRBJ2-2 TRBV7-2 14 CASSSSPGDGELFF
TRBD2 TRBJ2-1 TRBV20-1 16 CSARTGGTGPYNEQFF
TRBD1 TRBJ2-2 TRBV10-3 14 CAISGTANTGELFF
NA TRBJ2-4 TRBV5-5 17 CASSLYDSLLAKNIQYF
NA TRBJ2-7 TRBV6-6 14 CASSYSVASYEQYF
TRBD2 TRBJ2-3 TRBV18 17 CASSLPGLAGGTDTQYF
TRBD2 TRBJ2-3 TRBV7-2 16 CASSLTGTSSTDTQYF
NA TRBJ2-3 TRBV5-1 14 CASSPGLSTDTQYF
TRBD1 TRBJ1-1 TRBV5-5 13 CASRPGQGPEAFF
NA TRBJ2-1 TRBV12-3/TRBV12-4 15 CASSLSQGGRNEQFF
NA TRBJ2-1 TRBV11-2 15 CASSLIGGVGDEQFF
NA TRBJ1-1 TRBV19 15 CASSNPRGMNTEAFF
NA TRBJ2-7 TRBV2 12 CASSVLANEQYF
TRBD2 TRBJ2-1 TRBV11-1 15 CASSFSGRQVNEQFF
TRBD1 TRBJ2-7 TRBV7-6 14 CASNPGQGSYEQYF
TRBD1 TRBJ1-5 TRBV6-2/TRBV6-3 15 CASSPDTGGNQPQHF
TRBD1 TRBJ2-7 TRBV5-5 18 CASSFSWTGGRSSYEQYF
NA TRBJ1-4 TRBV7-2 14 CASSRGGPNEKLFF
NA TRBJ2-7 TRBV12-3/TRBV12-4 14 CASSLRLISYEQYF
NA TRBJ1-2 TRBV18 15 CASSPYTGTNYGYTF
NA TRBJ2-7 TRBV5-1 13 CASSLGTTYEQYF
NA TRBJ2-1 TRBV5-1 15 CASSLGGQGINEQFF
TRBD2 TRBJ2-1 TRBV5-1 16 CASSWRTSFSYNEQFF
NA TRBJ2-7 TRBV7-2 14 CASSFRRTAYEQYF
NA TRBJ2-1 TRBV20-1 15 CSASPPGARRNEQFF
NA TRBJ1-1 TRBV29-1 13 CSVERQMNTEAFF
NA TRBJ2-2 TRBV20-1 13 CSATTRLAGELFF
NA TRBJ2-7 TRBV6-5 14 CASSKAGQAYEQYF
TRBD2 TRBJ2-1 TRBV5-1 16 CASSFHTGGEYNEQFF
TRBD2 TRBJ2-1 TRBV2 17 CASSIRRVAGVYNEQFF
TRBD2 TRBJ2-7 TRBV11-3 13 CASSLTSVYEQYF